A single sample is the source of the 4 T cell receptor beta chains below, sequenced in a study of blood T cell repertoires in COVID-19. Sequencing used immunoSEQ multiplex PCR; TCRdb keeps in-frame clones, though not all of them. Of under 300,000 clones in the sample, roughly 90% were seen once. Sequencing was performed on peripheral blood. Source of these receptors: a woman aged 60 to 75 with COVID-19, enrolled during active disease.

This rearrangement joins TRBV6-1 to TRBJ2-7; 11 bases agree with TRBD2. Trimming cost V 4 bases and J 2 bases; bases outside gene matches: 7. This CDR3 is built from 16 residues. CDR1 and CDR2 (germline): MNHNS, SASEGT. The CDR3 spells CASSGEGTSGTYEQYF. The CDR3 bases are TGTGCCAGCAGTGGGGAGGGGACTAGCGGAACCTACGAGCAGTACTTC.

V gene TRBV5-1 combines with J gene TRBJ2-7, with D unresolved. The CDR3 totals 15 residues. Germline assignment: CDR1 SGHRS and CDR2 YFSETQ. The V end lost 0 bases, the J end lost 2 bases, and 12 bases lay between the germline ends. The CDR3 nucleotides read TGCGCCAGCAGCTTGGGACACACTTCCCCCTACGAGCAGTACTTC. Residues: CASSLGHTSPYEQYF. The entire variable domain, with the rest obtained from reference TRBV5-1 and TRBJ2-7, is as follows: KAGVTQTPRYLIKTRGQQVTLSCSPISGHRSVSWYQQTPGQGLQFLFEYFSETQRNKGNFPGRFSGRQFSNSRSEMNVSTLELGDSALYLCASSLGHTSPYEQYFGPGTRLTVT.

V is TRBV6-2 or TRBV6-3 and J is TRBJ1-5; possibly TRBD1 for D (5 bases). With 2 bases removed from V and 5 bases from J, the gap between germline ends came to 16 bases. In germline, CDR1 is MNHEY, CDR2 SVGEGT. The CDR3 extends over 16 amino acids. The CDR3 nucleotides are TGTGCCAGCAGTTACCGTCGGATGGAGGGGCATCAGCCCCAGCATTTT. Translated, it gives CASSYRRMEGHQPQHF.

This rearrangement joins TRBV7-3 to TRBJ2-2; possibly TRBD2 for D (6 bases). The CDR3 is made up of 15 amino acids. CDR1 is SGHTA, CDR2 FQGTGA, per germline. Trimming shortened V by 2 bases and J by 5 bases, and 12 bases separated the two germline ends. CDR3 coding DNA: TGTGCCAGCAGCTTACGAGGAGGGTTAACCGGGGAGCTGTTTTTT. It codes for CASSLRGGLTGELFF.